The clone carrying this T cell receptor (beta chain) has just a few counts. The target antigen is unknown. Trimming pared 8 bases from V and 8 bases from J, leaving 12 bases between. This CDR3 spans 12 amino acids. The germline V gene has CDR1 LNHDA and CDR2 SQIVND (reference sequence). The source of the sample is a study of OX40 agonist ivuxolimab in advanced cancers. Only in-frame clones appear in the TCRdb table, and some are missing; sequencing was by immunoSEQ multiplex PCR. The sample consists of tens of thousands of clones, 85% of them appearing once. General study findings and limits: Specificity for antigen went undetermined in the expanded peripheral T cells. Partial responders dosed at 0.1-3.0 mg/kg displayed clonal expansion ranking among the lowest.

The gene calls are TRBV19 and TRBJ1-4, with D hard to call. Sequenced material: CD4+ or CD8+ T cells sorted from blood, taken in a trial of the OX40 agonist ivuxolimab. The sequence came from an adult with an advanced solid tumor such as melanoma, head and neck, liver or kidney cancer. The CDR3 here is CASGYPGEKLFF. The CDR3, as DNA: TGTGCCAGTGGTTATCCCGGGGAAAAACTGTTTTTT.